This TCR beta chain came from a study of T-cell memory formation after mild COVID-19. This CDR3 has 13 residues. J gave up 2 bases and V 9 bases, and 7 bases lay outside the gene matches. The germline gives CDR1 LNHNV, CDR2 YYDKDF (reference sequence). Via MiXCR, TCRdb re-called the 5' RACE reads, giving one row per CDR3 protein. There are approximately 350,000 distinct CDR3 sequences in the sample; 25% to 30% occur only once, and approximately 15% lies in the top ten. The origin of this receptor is an adult woman who had mild COVID-19 (a few samples of this study predate the infection). Cell type and time point are not known. V gene TRBV15 combines with J gene TRBJ2-7, with 7 positions matching TRBD1. Sequenced material: PBMCs or a T cell subset sorted from them (not recorded which). The DNA of the CDR3 is TGTGCCACTACCGGGACAGACACCTACGAGCAGTACTTC. It specifies CATTGTDTYEQYF.